Listed below are T cell receptor beta chains from one sample, sequenced in a study of regulatory T cells in long-lasting Graves disease. MiXCR, applied by TCRdb to the multiplex PCR reads, yields one record per CDR3 protein. The sample lists approximately 540,000 distinct CDR3 sequences, 12% occurring once. A further study also used this sample, focusing on T cells in Graves' hyperthyroidism and ophthalmopathy.

Material: peripheral blood mononuclear cells (PBMCs), obtained at new diagnosis, from a patient treated with antithyroid drugs. Receptor source: a woman aged 25 to 39 with Graves disease. CDR3s include the opening cysteine and the closing phenylalanine or tryptophan. The D gene is left open where the match is weak. Not every row has a clone size; where given, it reads once, few, many or a size class.

V	size	J	D	CDR3	DNA
TRBV7-9	few	TRBJ2-7	.	CASSPGHPYEQYF	TGTGCCAGCAGCCCGGGACACCCCTACGAGCAGTACTTC
TRBV19	few	TRBJ2-7	.	CASSLKVDYEQYF	TGTGCCAGTAGCCTCAAGGTAGACTACGAGCAGTACTTC
TRBV7-3	many	TRBJ2-7	.	CARVTLDSYEQYF	TGTGCCAGAGTTACATTGGACAGCTACGAGCAGTACTTC
TRBV28	many	TRBJ2-7	TRBD1	CASSLIDRAGYEQYF	TGTGCCAGCAGTTTAATAGACAGGGCCGGCTACGAGCAGTACTTC
TRBV28	many	TRBJ2-3	TRBD2	CASSLFPGPGLAGFTDTQYF	TGTGCCAGCAGTTTATTTCCCGGACCGGGACTAGCGGGATTCACAGATACGCAGTATTTT
TRBV10-3	many	TRBJ2-1	TRBD2	CAISPSRLAHDNEQFF	TGTGCCATCAGCCCATCCAGACTAGCGCACGACAATGAGCAGTTCTTC
TRBV6-9	few	TRBJ2-7	TRBD1	CASSYAGTGKAYEQYF	TGTGCCAGCAGTTACGCCGGGACAGGGAAAGCCTACGAGCAGTACTTC
TRBV7-8	many	TRBJ2-2	TRBD2	CASGRGGDETGELFF	TGTGCCAGCGGCCGGGGAGGGGATGAGACCGGGGAGCTGTTTTTT
TRBV5-8	many	TRBJ2-7	TRBD2	CASSLGLAGGNEQYF	TGTGCCAGCAGCTTGGGGCTAGCGGGAGGGAACGAGCAGTACTTC
TRBV27	few	TRBJ2-1	.	CASSRASHNEQFF	TGTGCCAGCAGTCGTGCCTCCCACAATGAGCAGTTCTTC
TRBV4-1	few	TRBJ1-2	TRBD1	CASSQAPGGDPKGYTF	TGCGCCAGCAGCCAAGCGCCAGGGGGAGACCCTAAGGGCTACACCTTC
TRBV11-2	many	TRBJ2-5	.	CASSSQGDRKETQYF	TGTGCCAGCAGCTCCCAGGGCGATCGGAAAGAGACCCAGTACTTC
TRBV30	many	TRBJ1-4	TRBD1	CAWTGQFNEKLFF	TGTGCCTGGACGGGACAGTTTAATGAAAAACTGTTTTTT
TRBV4-1	many	TRBJ2-4	.	CASSPTGSLAKNIQYF	TGCGCCAGCAGCCCTACCGGGAGTCTAGCCAAAAACATTCAGTACTTC
TRBV27	.	TRBJ2-4	TRBD2	CASSLLAGGREAKNIQYF	TGTGCCAGCAGTTTACTGGCGGGAGGGCGAGAAGCCAAAAACATTCAGTACTTC
TRBV20-1	many	TRBJ2-3	.	CSALGDPTDTQYF	TGCAGTGCTTTAGGTGACCCCACAGATACGCAGTATTTT
TRBV12-5	many	TRBJ2-3	TRBD2	CASALSGSTDTQYF	TGTGCTAGTGCTCTTAGCGGGTCCACAGATACGCAGTATTTT
TRBV18	many	TRBJ2-1	.	CASSPLGGRSYNEQFF	TGTGCCAGCTCACCGCTGGGCGGCCGCTCCTACAATGAGCAGTTCTTC
TRBV11-2	many	TRBJ1-4	TRBD1	CASTSHERDSNEKLFF	TGTGCCAGCACTTCTCATGAGCGGGACAGCAATGAAAAACTGTTTTTT
TRBV11-2	many	TRBJ1-1	.	CASSAVGQFVGAFF	TGTGCCAGCAGCGCGGTCGGACAGTTCGTTGGGGCTTTCTTT
TRBV5-1	many	TRBJ1-1	.	CASSVQEDTEAFF	TGCGCCAGCAGCGTACAGGAGGACACTGAAGCTTTCTTT
TRBV7-8	.	TRBJ2-3	.	CASMDGSSTDTQYF	TGTGCCAGCATGGACGGCTCTAGCACAGATACGCAGTATTTT
TRBV12-5	many	TRBJ1-1	TRBD1	CASGFRDSTEAFF	TGTGCTAGTGGTTTCCGGGACAGCACTGAAGCTTTCTTT
TRBV3-1	many	TRBJ2-5	.	CASSQLGLTGETQYF	TGTGCCAGCAGCCAACTTGGACTGACCGGGGAGACCCAGTACTTC
TRBV28	.	TRBJ1-1	.	CATKGNEAFF	TGTGCCACCAAGGGTAATGAAGCTTTCTTT
TRBV3-1	many	TRBJ2-7	.	CASRMGGRYEQYF	TGTGCCAGCAGAATGGGGGGTCGGTACGAGCAGTACTTC
TRBV27	few	TRBJ1-2	TRBD1	CASSFVQGANGYTF	TGTGCCAGCAGTTTCGTACAGGGGGCAAATGGCTACACCTTC
TRBV19	many	TRBJ2-1	TRBD2	CASSRSGRALDEQFF	TGTGCCAGTAGCCGGAGCGGGAGGGCCTTGGATGAGCAGTTCTTC
TRBV7-8	many	TRBJ2-1	TRBD2	CASSFKRTSSYNEQFF	TGTGCCAGCAGCTTTAAAAGGACTAGTTCCTACAATGAGCAGTTCTTC
TRBV13	many	TRBJ2-7	TRBD1	CASSFSTGGHEQYF	TGTGCCAGCAGCTTTTCAACAGGGGGCCACGAGCAGTACTTC
TRBV2	many	TRBJ2-2	TRBD2	CASSWTREAGELFF	TGTGCCAGCAGTTGGACTAGAGAAGCCGGGGAGCTGTTTTTT
TRBV10-3	many	TRBJ2-7	.	CAISVGSLPDDEQYF	TGTGCCATCAGTGTTGGGAGCCTCCCGGACGACGAGCAGTACTTC
TRBV20-1	many	TRBJ2-1	.	CSARDPSQTSRGANEQFF	TGCAGTGCTAGAGATCCCTCTCAGACTAGTCGAGGGGCAAATGAGCAGTTCTTC
TRBV10-2	.	TRBJ2-1	TRBD1	CASHSGTGEFF	TGCGCCAGCCACTCCGGGACAGGGGAGTTCTTC
TRBV6-1	many	TRBJ2-3	.	CASRARDGRRNSDTQYF	TGTGCCAGCAGAGCCAGGGACGGGAGAAGAAATTCAGATACGCAGTATTTT
TRBV10-3	few	TRBJ2-1	TRBD2	CAISGTLMEAGGHEQLF	TGTGCCATCAGTGGGACCCTCATGGAGGCGGGAGGCCATGAGCAGCTCTTC
TRBV20-1	many	TRBJ2-7	TRBD2	CSARGLLAGVRYEQYF	TGCAGTGCTAGAGGGCTACTAGCGGGAGTTAGGTACGAGCAGTACTTC
TRBV10-3	many	TRBJ1-3	.	CAISDSSGNTIYF	TGTGCCATCAGTGACAGCTCTGGAAACACCATATATTTT
TRBV7-9	many	TRBJ1-2	.	CASSTGTILRGYTF	TGTGCCAGCAGCACGGGGACTATTCTACGTGGCTACACCTTC
TRBV7-6	.	TRBJ2-2	TRBD2	CASSPAGGYTGELFF	TGTGCCAGCAGTCCAGCGGGAGGGTACACCGGGGAGCTGTTTTTT
TRBV7-2	.	TRBJ2-1	TRBD2	CASSLTSESSYNEQFF	TGTGCCAGCAGCTTAACTAGCGAGAGCTCCTACAATGAGCAGTTCTTC
TRBV30	few	TRBJ2-7	.	CAWSVADTYEQYF	TGTGCCTGGAGTGTAGCGGACACCTACGAGCAGTACTTC